Detailed here is one T cell receptor (beta chain). Its antigen is currently unknown. PCR amplification relied on 60 Vbeta primers (plus 13 Jbeta primers). Libraries were prepared by immunoSEQ multiplex PCR; TCRdb keeps only in-frame clonotypes and omits some of them. The sample has 99,000 or so clones, approximately 83% seen once; the top ten hold approximately 6.1%. The sample is drawn from a study of cytomegalovirus exposure and HLA in healthy donors. Study outcomes and limitations: Among CMV-associated TCR beta chains, most appeared HLA-restricted in a later analysis.

The CDR3 length is 15 residues. Germline CDR1 is SGHAT and CDR2 is FQNNGV. The junction had 13 bases not matched to a gene; V was cut back by 7 bases and J by 5 bases. The sequence derives from a man between 18 and 29 years old in good health and CMV-seronegative. The sequenced sample consisted of PBMCs. V is TRBV11-2 and J is TRBJ2-5, with 7 bases that match TRBD2. The CDR3 nucleotides read TGTGCCAGCACCATCTACGGCGGGAGCGGGGAGACCCAGTACTTC. Encoded protein: CASTIYGGSGETQYF. Full variable domain (outside the CDR3, taken from reference TRBV11-2 and TRBJ2-5): EAGVAQSPRYKIIEKRQSVAFWCNPISGHATLYWYQQILGQGPKLLIQFQNNGVVDDSQLPKDRFSAERLKGVDSTLKIQPAKLEDSAVYLCASTIYGGSGETQYFGPGTRLLVL.